A selection of T cell receptor beta chains follows, all from one sample in a study of OX40 agonist ivuxolimab in advanced cancers. Only in-frame clones appear in the TCRdb table, and some are missing; sequencing was by immunoSEQ multiplex PCR. The table records some 16,000 clones, about four fifths of them present only once. The sample was CD4+ or CD8+ T cells sorted from blood, taken in a trial of the OX40 agonist ivuxolimab. Source of these receptors: an adult with an advanced solid tumor such as melanoma, head and neck, liver or kidney cancer. Each CDR3 is given with its conserved first and last residue. D genes are given only for firm matches.

d_gene	v_gene	j_gene	CDR3aa
NA	TRBV18	TRBJ2-1	CASIIDGYNEQFF
TRBD2	TRBV10-3	TRBJ2-7	CAISESDGTTSSYEQYF
TRBD2	TRBV10-3	TRBJ2-1	CAITPTSGGARSYNEQFF
NA	TRBV11-3	TRBJ1-1	CASSLMGRSPGDTEAFF
NA	TRBV7-8	TRBJ1-5	CASSRAGGGQPQHF
NA	TRBV5-1	TRBJ2-7	CASSSSYEQYF
NA	TRBV7-9	TRBJ2-1	CASSLKLGTHNEQFF
TRBD1	TRBV7-9	TRBJ2-7	CASGDRGNYEQYF
TRBD2	TRBV4-2	TRBJ2-3	CASSQEVVAGVSYTQYF
TRBD2	TRBV5-6	TRBJ2-1	CASSFPGLAGDEQFF
NA	TRBV29-1	TRBJ2-1	CSVDGGGLLYNEQFF